One sample yielded the 30 T cell receptor beta chains listed below, sequenced in a study of cytomegalovirus exposure and HLA in healthy donors. Sequenced by immunoSEQ multiplex PCR; TCRdb stores in-frame clones only, minus some. The data show over 150,000 clones, with about 86% seen just once and under 25% held by the top ten. Sequencing was carried out using PBMCs. The receptor set was obtained from a man aged 18 to 29 in good health and CMV-seropositive.

V and J are TRBV7-2 and TRBJ1-2; TRBD1 agrees at 10 bases. The CDR3 loop spans 15 amino acids. CDR1 is SGHTA and CDR2 is FQGNSA in the germline V gene. Trimming at V came to 3 bases and at J to 4 bases, leaving 5 bases not matched to a gene. Here the CDR3 DNA reads TGTGCCAGCAGCTTGGACAGGGGGATGAGCTATGGCTACACCTTC. It specifies CASSLDRGMSYGYTF.

Only one count was recorded for this clone. This rearrangement joins TRBV5-8 to TRBJ1-1, with a weak D call TRBD1 (5 bases). Germline V CDR1 and CDR2: SGHTS, YDEGEE. V lost 6 bases and J lost 3, with 21 bases in between. The CDR3 covers 16 residues. CDR3 amino acids: CASNVDSPTWYTEAFF. The DNA of the CDR3 is TGTGCCAGCAACGTAGACAGCCCGACCTGGTACACTGAAGCTTTCTTT.

The chain has TRBV27 and TRBJ1-6; 8 bases are shared with TRBD1. The CDR3 totals 15 residues. Germline CDR1 reads MNHEY; CDR2 reads SMNVEV (reference sequence). After removal of 8 bases from V and 1 base from J, the junction contained 4 bases not matched to a gene. Here the CDR3 reads CASWDRSSYNSPLHF. The CDR3, as DNA: TGTGCCAGCTGGGACAGGAGTTCCTATAATTCACCCCTCCACTTT.

The chain combines TRBV4-3 with TRBJ1-1; TRBD1 might be the D (5 bases). The CDR3 runs 14 residues. With 0 bases removed from V and 6 bases from J, the gap between germline ends came to 11 bases. Germline loops: CDR1 LGHNA, CDR2 YSLEER. The CDR3 here is CASSQDQGYPEAFF. In DNA, the CDR3 is TGCGCCAGCAGCCAAGATCAGGGTTACCCTGAAGCTTTCTTT.

The chain uses TRBV9 and TRBJ2-3, with 7 nucleotides matching TRBD1. Germline V lookup: CDR1 SGDLS, CDR2 YYNGEE. The CDR3 runs 15 residues. J was trimmed by 5 bases and V by 0 bases; bases with no gene match: 6. CDR3 protein: CASSVEGAGGDTQYF. The CDR3 nucleotides read TGTGCCAGCAGCGTAGAGGGGGCCGGTGGAGATACGCAGTATTTT.

V gene TRBV6-5 combines with J gene TRBJ1-5; D unclear. With 2 bases removed from V and 3 bases from J, the gap between germline ends came to 5 bases. This CDR3 has 13 residues. Germline assignment: CDR1 MNHEY and CDR2 SVGAGI. Here the CDR3 reads CASSYDNNQPQHF. DNA of the CDR3: TGTGCCAGCAGTTACGACAACAATCAGCCCCAGCATTTT.

The chain has TRBV7-9 and TRBJ2-7; D gene uncertain. The V end lost 3 bases, the J end lost 7 bases, and 13 bases lay between the germline ends. Per the germline V gene, CDR1 is SEHNR and CDR2 is FQNEAQ (reference sequence). The length of the CDR3 is 13 residues. The CDR3 protein is CASSFGSWQEQYF. The CDR3 region has the DNA TGTGCCAGCAGCTTTGGCAGTTGGCAAGAGCAGTACTTC.

This clone was seen only a few times. The chain is built from TRBV6-5 and TRBJ2-1, with D perhaps TRBD2 (6 bases). In germline, CDR1 is MNHEY, CDR2 SVGAGI. V lost 1 base, J lost 8 bases, and 15 bases lay in between. This CDR3 is built from 15 residues. The CDR3, as DNA: TGTGCCAGCAGTTACTTGGCAGGGACTGTGGATGAGCAGTTCTTC. Its protein is CASSYLAGTVDEQFF.

V gene TRBV16 combines with J gene TRBJ2-1; D not resolved. The CDR3 consists of 11 residues. V gave up 4 bases and J gave up 7 bases, with 5 bases separating them. The germline V gene encodes CDR1 KGHSY and CDR2 FQNENV. DNA of the CDR3: TGTGCCAGCAGCCCCCTAAATGAGCAGTTCTTC. Its translation is CASSPLNEQFF. Complete variable domain (other parts from reference TRBV16 and TRBJ2-1): GEEVAQTPKHLVRGEGQKAKLYCAPIKGHSYVFWYQQVLKNEFKFLISFQNENVFDETGMPKERFSAKCLPNSPCSLEIQATKLEDSAVYFCASSPLNEQFFGPGTRLTVL.

For this clone: The junction and the germline gene differ at one end; a read error may be behind it. The chain combines TRBV18 with TRBJ1-1, with D perhaps matching TRBD1 (5 bases). This CDR3 region has 14 residues. Germline V gene sequence: CDR1 KGHSH, CDR2 LQKENI. CDR3 loop: CASSPLQENTEAFF. DNA for the CDR3: TGTGCCAGCTCTCCACTACAGGAGAACACTGAAGCTTTCTTT.

This chain links TRBV7-2 with TRBJ1-2, with 7 bases that match TRBD1. This CDR3 comprises 14 residues. Germline trimming cut 5 bases from V and 5 bases from J; bases unmatched to any gene: 8. The germline gives CDR1 SGHTA, CDR2 FQGNSA. The CDR3 spells CASSRPDRRYGYTF. The CDR3 DNA reads as TGTGCCAGCAGCCGACCGGACAGGCGTTATGGCTACACCTTC.

The genes are TRBV7-2 and TRBJ1-2; 11 positions match TRBD1. CDR3 size: 15 residues. Germline trimming cut 5 bases from V and 8 bases from J; bases unmatched to any gene: 10. The germline V gene encodes CDR1 SGHTA and CDR2 FQGNSA. In nucleotides, the CDR3 is TGTGCCAGCAGCCCAGGTCTGGACAGGGGGCTGGGCTACACCTTC. It codes for CASSPGLDRGLGYTF.

This chain links TRBV19 with TRBJ1-5; 9 nucleotides match TRBD1. Looked up from germline, CDR1 is LNHDA and CDR2 is SQIVND (reference sequence). This CDR3 has 15 residues. The trim removed 3 bases at V and 7 bases at J, leaving 7 bases unmatched. The CDR3 DNA sequence: TGTGCCAGTAGTATTCTACGGGACAGGGAACAGCCCCAGCATTTT. Amino acids: CASSILRDREQPQHF.

The rearrangement uses TRBV5-4 and TRBJ1-6; possibly TRBD1 for D (5 bases). The germline V gene encodes CDR1 SGHNT and CDR2 YYREEE (reference sequence). The CDR3 is 14 amino acids. V was cut by 4 bases and J by 10 bases, with 15 bases left in between. The CDR3 DNA sequence: TGTGCCAGCAGCCCGGGGGGGGTACGCTCACCCCTCCACTTT. It encodes CASSPGGVRSPLHF.

The chain is built from TRBV29-1 and TRBJ1-1; 9 bases are shared with TRBD1. From germline, CDR1 is SQVTM and CDR2 ANQGSEA. This CDR3 comprises 14 residues. V trimming: 4 bases; J trimming: 1 base; junction bases outside the gene matches: 4. As DNA, the CDR3 is TGCAGCGTTGCCCGGACAGGGGCGAACACTGAAGCTTTCTTT. Translation gives CSVARTGANTEAFF.

Regarding this clone: Other nucleotide sequences in the sample specify the same CDR3. V gene TRBV5-1 combines with J gene TRBJ2-7; D might be TRBD2 (6 bases). The germline CDR1 and CDR2 sequences are SGHRS and YFSETQ. The CDR3 has 13 residues. V lost 4 bases to trimming and J lost 0 bases, with 8 bases between them. As DNA, the CDR3 is TGCGCCAGCAGCCCCGGGGGCTCCTACGAGCAGTACTTC. It translates to CASSPGGSYEQYF.

The chain employs TRBV19 and TRBJ1-2, with TRBD1 identical over 8 bases. The CDR3 runs to 15 residues. After removal of 4 bases from V and 6 bases from J, the junction contained 10 bases not matched to a gene. Germline V gene lookup returns CDR1 LNHDA and CDR2 SQIVND (reference sequence). The chain's CDR3 is CASSNQGARWDGYTF. Written as DNA, the CDR3 is TGTGCCAGTAGTAATCAGGGGGCGCGATGGGATGGCTACACCTTC.

The CDR3 reads CASSSGGFYGYTF. CDR3 bases: TGTGCCAGCAGTTCCGGGGGGTTCTATGGCTACACCTTC. The chain is built from TRBV6-5 and TRBJ1-2, with a weak D call TRBD1 (5 bases). The V gene's germline CDR1 is MNHEY and CDR2 SVGAGI. V was shortened by 4 bases and J by 4 bases, with 10 bases between the two germline ends. The CDR3 contains 13 residues.

The V and J genes are TRBV15 and TRBJ1-5, with 11 bases matching TRBD1. Germline V CDR1 and CDR2: LNHNV, YYDKDF (reference sequence). CDR3 length: 15 residues. Germline trimming cut 0 bases from V and 9 bases from J; bases unmatched to any gene: 4. This chain's CDR3 is CATSRDGQGAGPQHF. CDR3 in DNA: TGTGCCACCAGCAGAGATGGACAGGGGGCTGGGCCCCAGCATTTT.

V and J are TRBV18 and TRBJ1-5; tentatively, D is TRBD1 (5 bases). Germline V gene data show CDR1 as KGHSH and CDR2 as LQKENI. The ends were cut back, 1 base at V and 2 bases at J, with 15 bases in the middle. The length of the CDR3 is 17 residues. CDR3 DNA sequence: TGTGCCAGCTCACCACAGACCAGGGCTAGGGGCAATCAGCCCCAGCATTTT. Translation gives CASSPQTRARGNQPQHF.

The V call is TRBV5-1, the J call TRBJ1-4, with no clear D. Trimming took 4 bases from V and 2 from J, leaving 6 bases between them. CDR3 length: 13 amino acids. Germline V gives CDR1 SGHRS, CDR2 YFSETQ. DNA for the CDR3: TGCGCCAGCAGCCAGGCTACTAATGAAAAACTGTTTTTT. Translated, it gives CASSQATNEKLFF.

The rearrangement joins TRBV19 to TRBJ1-2; 8 nucleotides line up with TRBD1. This CDR3 has 15 residues. The germline gives CDR1 LNHDA, CDR2 SQIVND (reference sequence). The J segment lost 2 bases and the V segment lost 4 bases, leaving 6 bases of the junction unmatched. The CDR3 loop reads CASSREQGVNYGYTF. Written as DNA, the CDR3 is TGTGCCAGTAGTAGAGAACAGGGGGTCAACTATGGCTACACCTTC. Complete variable domain (other parts from reference TRBV19 and TRBJ1-2): DGGITQSPKYLFRKEGQNVTLSCEQNLNHDAMYWYRQDPGQGLRLIYYSQIVNDFQKGDIAEGYSVSREKKESFPLTVTSAQKNPTAFYLCASSREQGVNYGYTFGSGTRLTVV.

This clone showed up just a few times. The chain's CDR3 is CASSRDRRNTEAFF. DNA of the CDR3: TGTGCCAGTAGTAGGGACAGGCGTAACACTGAAGCTTTCTTT. The chain employs TRBV19 and TRBJ1-1; 8 nucleotides line up with TRBD1. Germline V lookup: CDR1 LNHDA, CDR2 SQIVND (reference sequence). This CDR3 region has 14 residues. The ends lost 4 bases at V and 2 bases at J; junction bases unmatched: 3.

The chain combines TRBV7-9 with TRBJ2-7; D remains ambiguous. The germline V and J ends were trimmed by 6 bases and 5 bases, with 8 bases remaining between them. CDR3 length: 11 residues. Germline V gene sequence: CDR1 SEHNR, CDR2 FQNEAQ (reference sequence). CDR3 sequence (DNA): TGTGCCAGCAGGAAAGGAGACGAGCAGTACTTC. Its translation is CASRKGDEQYF.

The CDR3, as DNA: TGTGCCAGCAGCCTAGTAATAGAGACCCAGTACTTC. As protein: CASSLVIETQYF. This sequence joins TRBV7-8 and TRBJ2-5, with no clear D. Trimming stripped 5 bases from V and 4 bases from J, with 8 bases between. CDR3 length equals 12 residues. Germline V lookup: CDR1 SGHVS, CDR2 FQNEAQ.

The V call is TRBV29-1, the J call TRBJ1-1, with no clear D. Germline V gene data show CDR1 as SQVTM and CDR2 as ANQGSEA. With 6 bases removed from V and 10 bases from J, the gap between germline ends came to 21 bases. The length of the CDR3 is 13 residues. CDR3 in amino acids: CSVLAQGGPGAFF. CDR3 bases: TGCAGCGTGCTAGCCCAAGGAGGGCCGGGAGCTTTCTTT.

V is TRBV7-3 and J is TRBJ2-1; TRBD2 agrees at 8 bases. The CDR3 sequence is 16 residues long. With V trimmed by 2 bases and J by 4 bases, 7 bases remained unmatched. Germline V gene lookup returns CDR1 SGHTA and CDR2 FQGTGA. The chain's CDR3 is CASSLGGGTLYNEQFF. CDR3 in DNA: TGTGCCAGCAGCTTAGGCGGGGGGACCCTTTACAATGAGCAGTTCTTC.

CDR3 coding DNA: TGCGCCAGCAGCCAAGTGGGGACAGGGCGGGTGCAGTTCTTC. Amino acid sequence: CASSQVGTGRVQFF. V is TRBV4-3 and J is TRBJ2-1; 9 bases map to TRBD1. Germline V gene sequence: CDR1 LGHNA, CDR2 YSLEER. This CDR3 is 14 amino acids long. J lost 12 bases, V lost 1 base, and 7 bases had no gene match.

The chain links TRBV19 to TRBJ2-7, with 8 bases matching TRBD1. The CDR3 length is 14 residues. Germline CDR1 is LNHDA and CDR2 is SQIVND (reference sequence). Trimming removed 6 bases from V and 2 bases from J; junction bases left unmatched: 6. The CDR3 sequence: CASRPTGATYEQYF. The DNA for the CDR3 is TGTGCCAGTAGGCCGACAGGGGCAACCTACGAGCAGTACTTC.

The chain couples TRBV7-3 to TRBJ2-7; D might be TRBD1 (5 bases). Germline V gene data show CDR1 as SGHTA and CDR2 as FQGTGA. Trimming took off 2 bases at V and 2 bases at J, with 13 bases between the two ends. This CDR3 comprises 15 residues. In DNA, the CDR3 is TGTGCCAGCAGCTTATCCCAGGGTGGGCCCTACGAGCAGTACTTC. Its protein product is CASSLSQGGPYEQYF.